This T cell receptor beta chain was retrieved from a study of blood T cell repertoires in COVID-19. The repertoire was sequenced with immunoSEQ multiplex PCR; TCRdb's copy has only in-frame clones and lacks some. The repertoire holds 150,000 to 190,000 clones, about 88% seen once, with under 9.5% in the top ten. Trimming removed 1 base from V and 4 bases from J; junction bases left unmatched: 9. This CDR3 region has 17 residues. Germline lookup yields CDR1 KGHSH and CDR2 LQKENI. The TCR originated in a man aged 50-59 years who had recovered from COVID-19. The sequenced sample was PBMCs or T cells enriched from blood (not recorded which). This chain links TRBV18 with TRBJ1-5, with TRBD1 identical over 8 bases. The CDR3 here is CASSPRQTGDLNQPQHF. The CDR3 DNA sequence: TGTGCCAGCTCACCACGACAGACAGGGGACTTAAATCAGCCCCAGCATTTT.